A single sample gave rise to the 10 T cell receptor beta chains below, sequenced in a study of OX40 agonist ivuxolimab in advanced cancers. Using immunoSEQ multiplex PCR, the repertoire was profiled, and TCRdb retains in-frame clones only, with some absent. The table lists more than 50,000 clones, about 90% of them singletons, with roughly 12% in the top ten. Source: CD4+ or CD8+ T cells sorted from blood, taken in a trial of the OX40 agonist ivuxolimab. All receptors come from an adult with an advanced solid tumor such as melanoma, head and neck, liver or kidney cancer.

The rearrangement links TRBV2 to TRBJ2-7, with 7 nucleotides matching TRBD1. This CDR3 is built from 15 residues. V trimming: 6 bases; J trimming: 1 base; junction bases outside the gene matches: 9. Germline CDR1 is SNHLY and CDR2 is FYNNEI. CDR3 coding DNA: TGTGCCAGCAGCCCCCCCCAGGGGGAGTCCTACGAGCAGTACTTC. This gives the protein CASSPPQGESYEQYF.

V and J are TRBV13 and TRBJ2-5; 9 nucleotides agree with TRBD1. The germline gives CDR1 PRHDT, CDR2 FYEKMQ (reference sequence). Germline trimming cut 0 bases from V and 2 bases from J; bases unmatched to any gene: 10. The CDR3 totals 18 residues. CDR3 bases: TGTGCCAGCAGCTTAGGCTCGACAGGGGGGCGGCCTCAAGAGACCCAGTACTTC. The encoded protein is CASSLGSTGGRPQETQYF.

Turning to this clone: The identical CDR3 is also encoded by other nucleotide sequences in the sample. The chain links TRBV27 to TRBJ2-7; D uncertain. This CDR3 is 11 amino acids long. CDR1 and CDR2 from the germline V gene are MNHEY and SMNVEV (reference sequence). Trimming stripped 6 bases from V and 1 base from J, with 4 bases between. The CDR3 loop is CASSSSYEQYF. CDR3 in DNA: TGTGCCAGCAGCTCATCCTACGAGCAGTACTTC.

The chain is built from TRBV28 and TRBJ1-5; D unresolved. Germline values: CDR1 MDHEN, CDR2 SYDVKM. The V end lost 6 bases, the J end lost 0 bases, and 21 bases lay between the germline ends. The CDR3 length is 18 residues. CDR3 bases: TGTGCCAGCAGCCGTCCGGTGTCCTTTGACACTAGCAATCAGCCCCAGCATTTT. Its protein is CASSRPVSFDTSNQPQHF. Combining the CDR3 with reference TRBV28 and TRBJ1-5 gives the whole variable domain DVKVTQSSRYLVKRTGEKVFLECVQDMDHENMFWYRQDPGLGLRLIYFSYDVKMKEKGDIPEGYSVSREKKERFSLILESASTNQTSMYLCASSRPVSFDTSNQPQHFGDGTRLSIL.

V and J are TRBV5-4 and TRBJ1-2; D is uncertain. The germline gives CDR1 SGHNT, CDR2 YYREEE (reference sequence). Trimming took 0 bases from V and 7 from J, leaving 16 bases between them. CDR3 length equals 15 residues. The CDR3 DNA is TGTGCCAGCAGCTTGGGCTCCAGCGCGGTGCGTGGCTACACCTTC. Protein product: CASSLGSSAVRGYTF.

The chain is built from TRBV7-6 and TRBJ2-6, with D possibly called TRBD1 or TRBD2 (5 bases each). Trimming pared 5 bases from V and 2 bases from J, leaving 19 bases between. Germline loops: CDR1 SGHVS, CDR2 FNYEAQ. This CDR3 contains 18 residues. The CDR3 spells CASSEIGELEAGANVLTF. CDR3 DNA sequence: TGTGCCAGCAGCGAGATAGGGGAGTTGGAAGCTGGGGCCAACGTCCTGACTTTC. Drawing the rest from reference TRBV7-6 and TRBJ2-6, the complete variable domain is GAGVSQSPRYKVTKRGQDVALRCDPISGHVSLYWYRQALGQGPEFLTYFNYEAQQDKSGLPNDRFSAERPEGSISTLTIQRTEQRDSAMYRCASSEIGELEAGANVLTFGAGSRLTVL.

The chain employs TRBV7-8 and TRBJ1-2; unclear D gene. V was cut by 3 bases and J by 7 bases, with 15 bases left in between. The CDR3 is made up of 14 amino acids. The germline CDR1 and CDR2 sequences are SGHVS and FQNEAQ. Here the CDR3 reads CASSLPPSTSGYTF. The CDR3 DNA reads as TGTGCCAGCAGCTTGCCGCCGTCGACTAGTGGCTACACCTTC.

This chain links TRBV5-6 with TRBJ1-2, with D unclear. The V end was cut by 2 bases, the J end by 0 bases, with 14 bases between. CDR1 and CDR2 from the germline V gene are SGHDT and YYEEEE. This CDR3 has 16 amino acids. The CDR3 is CASSFKNFQTNYGYTF. The CDR3 DNA reads TGTGCCAGCAGCTTCAAAAACTTTCAGACTAACTATGGCTACACCTTC. The full variable domain, with the rest looked up from reference TRBV5-6 and TRBJ1-2, is DAGVTQSPTHLIKTRGQQVTLRCSPKSGHDTVSWYQQALGQGPQFIFQYYEEEERQRGNFPDRFSGHQFPNYSSELNVNALLLGDSALYLCASSFKNFQTNYGYTFGSGTRLTVV.

This clone is medium-sized within its sample. The chain recombines TRBV5-1 with TRBJ2-2; TRBD2 is a possible D gene (6 bases). Germline values: CDR1 SGHRS, CDR2 YFSETQ. V was cut by 0 bases and J by 0 bases, with 15 bases left in between. This CDR3 is 18 amino acids long. The CDR3 is CASSLEEGGTSNTGELFF. The CDR3 DNA sequence: TGCGCCAGCAGCTTGGAGGAGGGCGGGACTTCGAACACCGGGGAGCTGTTTTTT. Drawing the rest from reference TRBV5-1 and TRBJ2-2, the complete variable domain is KAGVTQTPRYLIKTRGQQVTLSCSPISGHRSVSWYQQTPGQGLQFLFEYFSETQRNKGNFPGRFSGRQFSNSRSEMNVSTLELGDSALYLCASSLEEGGTSNTGELFFGEGSRLTVL.

The chain couples TRBV4-1 to TRBJ2-5; 7 bases match TRBD2. Germline V gives CDR1 MGHRA, CDR2 YSYEKL. The CDR3 length is 18 residues. J was trimmed by 4 bases and V by 1 base; bases with no gene match: 15. The CDR3 bases are TGCGCCAGCAGCCAAGGTCCTCGTGTCGGGACTAAGAGAGAGACCCAGTACTTC. Residues: CASSQGPRVGTKRETQYF.